The T cell receptor (beta chain) described here comes from a study of blood T cell repertoires in COVID-19. Overall study: COVID-19 samples from acute and convalescent phases originated in the United States, Italy and Spain.

Ages ranged from about 18 to 100 years, with residence in 24 US areas. Donors were grouped by their self-reported clinical history. Per the germline V gene, CDR1 is MNHGY and CDR2 is SAAAGT. The CDR3 consists of 16 residues. V was clipped by 5 bases and J by 2 bases, with 19 bases between them. The authors' processing: Reference gene primer amplification yielded estimated nucleated cell counts. Profiling relied on immunoSEQ multiplex PCR, and the TCRdb table lists in-frame clones only, not all of them. The DNA gave D and trimming, while V, J and clone size come from that table. Of 140,000 or so clones in the sample, under 85% are singletons; the top ten hold 1.6%.

The sequenced sample consisted of PBMCs or T cells enriched from blood (not recorded which). The chain combines TRBV6-8 with TRBJ2-7, with D tentatively TRBD2 (5 bases). The receptor comes from a young woman who had been exposed to COVID-19. The CDR3 loop reads CASSQRKILEPYEQYF. DNA for the CDR3: TGTGCCAGCAGTCAAAGGAAGATACTAGAACCCTACGAGCAGTACTTC.